This is a list of T cell receptor beta chains from one sample in a study of blood T cell repertoires in COVID-19. Only in-frame clones appear in the TCRdb table, and some are missing; sequencing was by immunoSEQ multiplex PCR. In the table there are 210,000 or so clones, 65% to 90% of which are singletons. The sample comprised peripheral blood. These receptors were collected from a human donor in a cohort sampled during active COVID-19. Each CDR3 is given without its conserved first and last residue. Fields, in order: CDR3 protein, V gene, clone size, J gene. Clone size appears in some rows only: once, few, many, or a class for an expanded clone.

CDR3aa: ASSLGRGSSYEQY
v_gene: TRBV5-4
abundance: -
j_gene: TRBJ2-7

CDR3aa: ASSQGDTEAF
v_gene: TRBV18
abundance: -
j_gene: TRBJ1-1

CDR3aa: ASSFNRDTEAF
v_gene: TRBV11-3
abundance: -
j_gene: TRBJ1-1

CDR3aa: ASSLSGPREPQY
v_gene: TRBV27
abundance: medium-sized
j_gene: TRBJ2-5

CDR3aa: ASSPQGSDTDTQY
v_gene: TRBV6-5
abundance: once
j_gene: TRBJ2-3

CDR3aa: ASSRYRATNEKLF
v_gene: TRBV7-8
abundance: -
j_gene: TRBJ1-4

CDR3aa: ASSTTGVYEQY
v_gene: TRBV19
abundance: -
j_gene: TRBJ2-7

CDR3aa: ASSPTTGGGGYSNQPQH
v_gene: TRBV28
abundance: -
j_gene: TRBJ1-5

CDR3aa: ASSPLTHTQY
v_gene: TRBV6-5
abundance: -
j_gene: TRBJ2-3

CDR3aa: ASSCTGQGGGYT
v_gene: TRBV6-5
abundance: -
j_gene: TRBJ1-2